This entry lists 5 T cell receptor beta chains sequenced from one sample in a study of blood T cell repertoires in COVID-19. TCRdb's table, derived via immunoSEQ multiplex PCR, lists solely in-frame clones and lacks some. This sample has some 300,000 clones; 89% occur once, and the top ten carry roughly 2.9%. The sequenced sample consisted of PBMCs or T cells enriched from blood (not recorded which). The source is a woman in her forties or fifties who had been exposed to COVID-19.

The V call is TRBV19, the J call TRBJ2-1, with TRBD1 identical over 7 bases. The CDR3 spans 16 residues. V lost 4 bases, J lost 5 bases, and 11 bases stayed unmatched. Germline V gene data show CDR1 as LNHDA and CDR2 as SQIVND (reference sequence). The CDR3 reads CASSRGQGQINNEQFF. CDR3 nucleotide sequence: TGTGCCAGTAGTAGGGGCCAGGGACAGATCAACAATGAGCAGTTCTTC.

The chain has TRBV29-1 and TRBJ1-1; 9 bases are shared with TRBD1. Germline values: CDR1 SQVTM, CDR2 ANQGSEA. Germline trimming cut 5 bases from V and 6 bases from J; bases unmatched to any gene: 13. The CDR3 totals 15 residues. The CDR3 protein is CSVLLAGTGKAEAFF. CDR3 DNA: TGCAGCGTTTTGTTAGCCGGGACAGGGAAGGCTGAAGCTTTCTTT. Using reference TRBV29-1 and TRBJ1-1 for the parts outside the CDR3, the full variable domain is SAVISQKPSRDICQRGTSLTIQCQVDSQVTMMFWYRQQPGQSLTLIATANQGSEATYESGFVIDKFPISRPNLTFSTLTVSNMSPEDSSIYLCSVLLAGTGKAEAFFGQGTRLTVV.

V is TRBV6-1 and J is TRBJ1-6; 8 bases line up with TRBD1. The CDR3 totals 15 residues. J lost 14 bases, V lost 1 base, and 10 bases had no gene match. Germline CDR1 reads MNHNS; CDR2 reads SASEGT. The CDR3 DNA reads as TGTGCCAGCAGTGAAGATGAGACAGGGGTTTTAGCCCTCCACTTT. Its protein product is CASSEDETGVLALHF.

The V and J genes are TRBV11-2 and TRBJ1-6, with D unclear. Germline values: CDR1 SGHAT, CDR2 FQNNGV. V lost 1 base and J 3 bases, leaving 10 bases between the germline ends. This CDR3 contains 16 residues. CDR3: CASSLASGGYNSPLHF. The CDR3 bases are TGTGCCAGCAGCTTAGCCTCGGGTGGCTATAATTCACCCCTCCACTTT.

In its sample, this clone was seen a few times. The rearrangement links TRBV2 to TRBJ1-5, with D tentatively TRBD1 (5 bases). Germline values: CDR1 SNHLY, CDR2 FYNNEI. V lost 7 bases to trimming and J lost 9 bases, with 16 bases between them. This CDR3 has 13 residues. The CDR3 DNA sequence: TGTGCCAGCATGAGGACAATAGGATTGCCCCAGCATTTT. Translation: CASMRTIGLPQHF.